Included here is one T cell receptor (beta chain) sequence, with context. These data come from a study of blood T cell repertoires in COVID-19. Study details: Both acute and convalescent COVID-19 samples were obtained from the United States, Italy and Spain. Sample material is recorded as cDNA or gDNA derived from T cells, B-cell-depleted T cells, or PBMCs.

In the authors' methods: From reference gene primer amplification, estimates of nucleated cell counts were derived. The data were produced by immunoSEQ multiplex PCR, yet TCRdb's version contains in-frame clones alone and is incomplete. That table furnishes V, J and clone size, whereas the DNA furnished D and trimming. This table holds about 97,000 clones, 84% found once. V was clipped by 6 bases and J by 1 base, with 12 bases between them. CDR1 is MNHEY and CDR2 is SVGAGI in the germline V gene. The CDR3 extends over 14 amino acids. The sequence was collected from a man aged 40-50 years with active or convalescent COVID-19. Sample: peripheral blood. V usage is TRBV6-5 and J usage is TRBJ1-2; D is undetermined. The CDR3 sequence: CASSRERSNYGYTF. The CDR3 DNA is TGTGCCAGCAGCCGAGAAAGAAGTAACTATGGCTACACCTTC.